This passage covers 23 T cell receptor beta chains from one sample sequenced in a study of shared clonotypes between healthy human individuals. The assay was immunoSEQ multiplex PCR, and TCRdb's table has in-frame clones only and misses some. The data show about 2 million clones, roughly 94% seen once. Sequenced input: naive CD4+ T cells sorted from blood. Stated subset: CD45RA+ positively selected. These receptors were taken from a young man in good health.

The CDR3 protein is CASSESLASGNTIYF. The CDR3 DNA follows: TGTGCCAGCAGTGAATCCCTAGCCTCAGGAAACACCATATATTTT. The rearrangement links TRBV6-1 to TRBJ1-3; D remains unclear. CDR1 is MNHNS, CDR2 SASEGT, per germline. This CDR3 is 15 amino acids long. Trimming took off 2 bases at V and 4 bases at J, with 12 bases between the two ends.

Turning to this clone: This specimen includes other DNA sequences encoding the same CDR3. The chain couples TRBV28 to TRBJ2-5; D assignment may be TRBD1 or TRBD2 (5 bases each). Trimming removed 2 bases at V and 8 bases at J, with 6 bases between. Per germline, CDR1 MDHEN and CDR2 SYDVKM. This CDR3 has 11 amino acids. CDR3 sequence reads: CASSLGGTQYF. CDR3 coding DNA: TGTGCCAGCAGTTTAGGGGGTACCCAGTACTTC.

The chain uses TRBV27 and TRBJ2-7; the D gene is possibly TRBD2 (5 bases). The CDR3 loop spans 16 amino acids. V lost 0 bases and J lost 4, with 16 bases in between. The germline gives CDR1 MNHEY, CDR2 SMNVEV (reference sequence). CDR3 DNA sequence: TGTGCCAGCAGTTTATCGGTGTCTAGCCCTCGGTACGAGCAGTACTTC. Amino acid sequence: CASSLSVSSPRYEQYF.

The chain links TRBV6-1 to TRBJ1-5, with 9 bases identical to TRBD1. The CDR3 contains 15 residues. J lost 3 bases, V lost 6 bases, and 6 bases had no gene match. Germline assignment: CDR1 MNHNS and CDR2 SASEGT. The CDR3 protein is CASRLGQGPNQPQHF. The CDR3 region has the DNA TGTGCCAGCAGACTAGGACAGGGGCCCAATCAGCCCCAGCATTTT.

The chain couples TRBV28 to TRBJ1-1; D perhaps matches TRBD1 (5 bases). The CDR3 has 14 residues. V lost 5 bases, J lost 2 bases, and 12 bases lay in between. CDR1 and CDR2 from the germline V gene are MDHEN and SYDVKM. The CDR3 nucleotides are TGTGCCAGCAGTCCCGGGGGTCTCAACACTGAAGCTTTCTTT. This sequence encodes CASSPGGLNTEAFF.

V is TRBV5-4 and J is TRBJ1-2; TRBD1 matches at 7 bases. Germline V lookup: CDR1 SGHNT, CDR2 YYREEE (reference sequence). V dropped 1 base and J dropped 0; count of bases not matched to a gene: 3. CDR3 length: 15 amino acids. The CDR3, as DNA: TGTGCCAGCAGCTTGCGGGACAGACCTAACTATGGCTACACCTTC. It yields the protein CASSLRDRPNYGYTF.

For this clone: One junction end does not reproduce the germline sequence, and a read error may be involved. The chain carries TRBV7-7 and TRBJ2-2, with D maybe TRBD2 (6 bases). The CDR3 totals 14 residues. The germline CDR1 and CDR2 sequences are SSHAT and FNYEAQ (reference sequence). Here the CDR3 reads CASSLAGTTGELFF. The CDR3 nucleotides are TGTGCTAGCAGCTTGGCGGGGACGACGGGGGAGCTGTTTTTT.

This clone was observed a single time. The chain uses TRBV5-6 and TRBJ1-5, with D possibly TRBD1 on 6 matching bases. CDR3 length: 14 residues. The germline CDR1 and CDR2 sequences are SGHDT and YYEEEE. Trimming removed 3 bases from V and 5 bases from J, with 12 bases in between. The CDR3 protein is CASSSRDTYQPQHF. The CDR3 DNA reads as TGTGCCAGCAGCTCCCGGGACACGTATCAGCCCCAGCATTTT.

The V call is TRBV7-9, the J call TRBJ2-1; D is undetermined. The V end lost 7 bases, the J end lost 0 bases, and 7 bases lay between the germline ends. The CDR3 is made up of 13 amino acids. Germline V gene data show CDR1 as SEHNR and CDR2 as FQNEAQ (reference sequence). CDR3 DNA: TGTGCCAGCACTCCGGGCTCCTACAATGAGCAGTTCTTC. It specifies CASTPGSYNEQFF. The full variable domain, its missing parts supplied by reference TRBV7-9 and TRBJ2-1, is DTGVSQNPRHKITKRGQNVTFRCDPISEHNRLYWYRQTLGQGPEFLTYFQNEAQLEKSRLLSDRFSAERPKGSFSTLEIQRTEQGDSAMYLCASTPGSYNEQFFGPGTRLTVL.

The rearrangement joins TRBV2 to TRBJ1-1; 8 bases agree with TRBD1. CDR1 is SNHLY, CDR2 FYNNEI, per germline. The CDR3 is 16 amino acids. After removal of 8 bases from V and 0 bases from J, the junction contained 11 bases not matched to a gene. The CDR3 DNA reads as TGTGCCAGCCAACCCCGGACAGGGTCTATGAACACTGAAGCTTTCTTT. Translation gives CASQPRTGSMNTEAFF. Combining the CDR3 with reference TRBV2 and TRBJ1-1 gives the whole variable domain EPEVTQTPSHQVTQMGQEVILRCVPISNHLYFYWYRQILGQKVEFLVSFYNNEISEKSEIFDDQFSVERPDGSNFTLKIRSTKLEDSAMYFCASQPRTGSMNTEAFFGQGTRLTVV.

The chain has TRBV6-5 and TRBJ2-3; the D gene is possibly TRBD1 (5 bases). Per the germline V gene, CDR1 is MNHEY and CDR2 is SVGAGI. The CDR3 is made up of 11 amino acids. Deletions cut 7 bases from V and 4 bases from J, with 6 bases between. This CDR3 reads CASTRADTQYF. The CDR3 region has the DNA TGTGCCAGCACCAGGGCAGATACGCAGTATTTT.

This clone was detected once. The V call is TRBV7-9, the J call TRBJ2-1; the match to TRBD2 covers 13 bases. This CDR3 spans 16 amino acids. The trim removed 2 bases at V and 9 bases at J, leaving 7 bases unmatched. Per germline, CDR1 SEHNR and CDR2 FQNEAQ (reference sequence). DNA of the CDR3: TGTGCCAGCAGCTTAACCGGGACTAGCGGGACGCGTGAGCAGTTCTTC. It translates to CASSLTGTSGTREQFF.

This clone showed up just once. CDR3 coding DNA: TGTGCCAGCAGTGGAGACAGGGTGTACAATGAGCAGTTCTTC. It is translated as CASSGDRVYNEQFF. The chain links TRBV2 to TRBJ2-1; 7 bases fit TRBD1. The V segment lost 4 bases and the J segment 4 bases; nucleotides outside the gene matches: 4. Per the germline V gene, CDR1 is SNHLY and CDR2 is FYNNEI. The CDR3 contains 14 residues.

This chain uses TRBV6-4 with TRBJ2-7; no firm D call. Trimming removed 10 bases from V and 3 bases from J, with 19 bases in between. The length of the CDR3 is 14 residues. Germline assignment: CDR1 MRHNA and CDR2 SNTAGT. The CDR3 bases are TGTGCCAACCTTACGACATGGGCCAACTACGAGCAGTACTTC. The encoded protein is CANLTTWANYEQYF.

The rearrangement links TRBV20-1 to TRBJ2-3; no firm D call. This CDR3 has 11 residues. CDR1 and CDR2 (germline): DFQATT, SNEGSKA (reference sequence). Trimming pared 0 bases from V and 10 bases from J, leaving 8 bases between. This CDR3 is CSARDPQAQYF. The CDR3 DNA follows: TGCAGTGCTAGAGACCCTCAGGCGCAGTATTTT.

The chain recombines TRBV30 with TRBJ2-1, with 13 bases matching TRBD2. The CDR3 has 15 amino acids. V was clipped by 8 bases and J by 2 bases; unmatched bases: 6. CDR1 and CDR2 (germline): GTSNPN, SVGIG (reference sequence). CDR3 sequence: CAVTSGGATYNEQFF. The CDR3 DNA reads TGTGCCGTAACTAGCGGGGGGGCAACCTACAATGAGCAGTTCTTC.

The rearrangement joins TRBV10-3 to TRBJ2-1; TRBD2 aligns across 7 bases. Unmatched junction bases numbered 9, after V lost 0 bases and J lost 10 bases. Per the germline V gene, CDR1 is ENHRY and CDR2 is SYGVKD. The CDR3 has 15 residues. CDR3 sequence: CAISESVTSQIEQFF. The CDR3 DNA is TGTGCCATCAGTGAGTCTGTGACTAGCCAAATAGAGCAGTTCTTC.

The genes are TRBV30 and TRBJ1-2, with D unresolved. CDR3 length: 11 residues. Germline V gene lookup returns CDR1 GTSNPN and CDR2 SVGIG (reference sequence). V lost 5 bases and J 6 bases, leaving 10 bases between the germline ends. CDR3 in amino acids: CAWAGWNGYTF. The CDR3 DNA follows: TGTGCCTGGGCAGGTTGGAATGGCTACACCTTC. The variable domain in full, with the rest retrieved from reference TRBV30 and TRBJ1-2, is SQTIHQWPATLVQPVGSPLSLECTVEGTSNPNLYWYRQAAGRGLQLLFYSVGIGQISSEVPQNLSASRPQDRQFILSSKKLLLSDSGFYLCAWAGWNGYTFGSGTRLTVV.

The CDR3 nucleotides are TGTGCCAGTAGTACCGGGACAGTAAATCAGCCCCAGCATTTT. This codes for CASSTGTVNQPQHF. This chain links TRBV19 with TRBJ1-5, with TRBD1 identical over 7 bases. Germline CDR1 is LNHDA and CDR2 is SQIVND (reference sequence). This CDR3 contains 14 residues. Trimming took 4 bases from V and 4 from J; bases not matched to a gene: 4.

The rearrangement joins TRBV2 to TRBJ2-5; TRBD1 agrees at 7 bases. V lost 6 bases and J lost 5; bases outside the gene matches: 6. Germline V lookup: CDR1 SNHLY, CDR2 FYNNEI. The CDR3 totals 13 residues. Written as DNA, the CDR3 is TGTGCCAGCAGCGCGACAGGGCGGGAGACCCAGTACTTC. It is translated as CASSATGRETQYF.

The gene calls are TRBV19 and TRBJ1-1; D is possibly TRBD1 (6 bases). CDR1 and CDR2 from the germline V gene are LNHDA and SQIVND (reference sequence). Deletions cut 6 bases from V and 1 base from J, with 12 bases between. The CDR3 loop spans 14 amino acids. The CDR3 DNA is TGTGCCAGTAGGCCCAGGGGCGCGAACACTGAAGCTTTCTTT. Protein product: CASRPRGANTEAFF. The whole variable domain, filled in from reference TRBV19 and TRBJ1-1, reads DGGITQSPKYLFRKEGQNVTLSCEQNLNHDAMYWYRQDPGQGLRLIYYSQIVNDFQKGDIAEGYSVSREKKESFPLTVTSAQKNPTAFYLCASRPRGANTEAFFGQGTRLTVV.

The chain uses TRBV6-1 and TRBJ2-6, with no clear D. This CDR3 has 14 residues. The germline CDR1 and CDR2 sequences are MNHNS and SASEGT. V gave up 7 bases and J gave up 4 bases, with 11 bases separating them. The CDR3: CASTNRGGANVLTF. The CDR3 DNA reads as TGTGCCAGCACCAACCGAGGAGGGGCCAACGTCCTGACTTTC.

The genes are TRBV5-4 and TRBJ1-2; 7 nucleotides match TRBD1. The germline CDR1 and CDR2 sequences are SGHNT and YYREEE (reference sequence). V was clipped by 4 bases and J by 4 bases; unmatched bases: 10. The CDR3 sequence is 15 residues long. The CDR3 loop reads CASSVGQERGYGYTF. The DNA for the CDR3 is TGTGCCAGCAGCGTTGGACAGGAGCGAGGCTATGGCTACACCTTC.